These 30 T cell receptor beta chains originate from one sample sequenced in a study of neurological immune-mediated disorders (dated by TCRdb to between 2017 and 2020). The sample's time point, from its label and the paper: longitudinal time-point 2. The library was prepared using 5' RACE. Sequencing took place on an Illumina HiSeq 2500. The raw public reads went through TCRdb reprocessing: fastp at Q25, MiXCR clone calling, in-frame beta chains kept. Entries are consolidated by CDR3 protein sequence, retaining the most common genes and DNA. The sample table contains some 80,000 distinct CDR3 sequences; only one count was recorded for over 4.5% of them. The leading ten clones occupy approximately 7.9% of the sample. The sequenced sample was PBMCs. These receptors all stem from a woman aged 55-69 years with multiple sclerosis.

This clonotype appeared many times. This chain joins TRBV5-1 and TRBJ1-5, with D perhaps matching TRBD1 (5 bases). The germline V and J ends were trimmed by 9 bases and 2 bases, with 18 bases remaining between them. This CDR3 is built from 15 residues. The germline gives CDR1 SGHRS, CDR2 YFSETQ. The CDR3 sequence: CATYLPGPRNQPQHF. For the CDR3, the DNA is TGCGCCACCTACCTTCCAGGGCCCCGCAATCAGCCCCAGCATTTT.

V gene TRBV6-1 combines with J gene TRBJ1-2, with D unresolved. The V gene lost 7 bases and the J gene lost 4 bases, with 13 bases spanning the gap. CDR3 length equals 13 residues. Germline values: CDR1 MNHNS, CDR2 SASEGT. As DNA, the CDR3 is TGTGCCAGCACTGCTCTCGGCCTCTATGGCTACACCTTC. It translates to CASTALGLYGYTF.

This clonotype was picked up many times. This sequence joins TRBV5-1 and TRBJ2-7; 7 bases align to TRBD1. CDR1 is SGHRS and CDR2 is YFSETQ in the germline V gene. V shed 0 bases, J shed 0 bases, and the junction held 3 bases outside the gene matches. CDR3 length equals 15 residues. The CDR3 reads CASSLEAGGSYEQYF. DNA of the CDR3: TGCGCCAGCAGCTTGGAGGCAGGGGGCTCCTACGAGCAGTACTTC.

In this sample, this clonotype turned up many times. The genes are TRBV7-2 and TRBJ1-1; D remains unclear. Trimming removed 5 bases at V and 4 bases at J, with 8 bases between. The CDR3 is 12 residues long. Germline V gene sequence: CDR1 SGHTA, CDR2 FQGNSA. In DNA form, the CDR3 reads TGTGCCAGCAGCCTAGTACTCACTGAAGCTTTCTTT. Its translation: CASSLVLTEAFF.

In this sample, this clonotype turned up many times. The chain combines TRBV5-1 with TRBJ1-1, with D possibly being TRBD1 (6 bases). Between the trimmed V and J ends, which lost 2 bases and 1 base, there was a span of 15 bases. Per germline, CDR1 SGHRS and CDR2 YFSETQ. This CDR3 is 16 amino acids long. The CDR3 is CASSLNPGTPNTEAFF. The DNA of the CDR3 is TGCGCCAGCAGCTTAAATCCCGGGACACCGAACACTGAAGCTTTCTTT.

This clonotype was counted ten times or more. The chain links TRBV29-1 to TRBJ1-1; TRBD1 agrees at 8 bases. The germline gives CDR1 SQVTM, CDR2 ANQGSEA. With 6 bases clipped from V and 4 bases from J, the junction kept 7 bases outside the gene matches. The CDR3 extends over 13 amino acids. The CDR3 DNA reads as TGCAGCGTAACGACAGGGGTAAGCACTGAAGCTTTCTTT. This gives the protein CSVTTGVSTEAFF. The full variable domain, with the rest looked up from reference TRBV29-1 and TRBJ1-1, is SAVISQKPSRDICQRGTSLTIQCQVDSQVTMMFWYRQQPGQSLTLIATANQGSEATYESGFVIDKFPISRPNLTFSTLTVSNMSPEDSSIYLCSVTTGVSTEAFFGQGTRLTVV.

This clonotype was found many times. The chain joins TRBV5-1 to TRBJ2-4; D unclear. CDR1 and CDR2 from the germline V gene are SGHRS and YFSETQ. V lost 0 bases, J lost 6 bases, and 7 bases lay in between. The CDR3 length is 13 residues. CDR3 sequence (DNA): TGCGCCAGCAGCTTGGTGGACGGAAACATTCAGTACTTC. It yields the protein CASSLVDGNIQYF.

This clonotype was found many times. V and J are TRBV5-6 and TRBJ1-2, with D maybe TRBD1 (5 bases). Germline V CDR1 and CDR2: SGHDT, YYEEEE. The V gene lost 1 base and the J gene lost 3 bases, with 7 bases spanning the gap. There are 13 residues in the CDR3. CDR3 DNA sequence: TGTGCCAGCAGCTTGCAGGGCTACTATGGCTACACCTTC. Amino acid sequence: CASSLQGYYGYTF. Full variable domain (missing parts from reference TRBV5-6 and TRBJ1-2): DAGVTQSPTHLIKTRGQQVTLRCSPKSGHDTVSWYQQALGQGPQFIFQYYEEEERQRGNFPDRFSGHQFPNYSSELNVNALLLGDSALYLCASSLQGYYGYTFGSGTRLTVV.

In this sample, this clonotype turned up many times. V and J are TRBV5-1 and TRBJ2-1; 8 nucleotides align to TRBD1. The CDR3 sequence is 15 residues long. The junction had 8 bases not matched to a gene; V was cut back by 4 bases and J by 5 bases. The V gene's germline CDR1 is SGHRS and CDR2 YFSETQ. The chain's CDR3 is CASSLYDRGHNEQFF. The CDR3 region has the DNA TGCGCCAGCAGCCTGTATGACAGGGGTCACAATGAGCAGTTCTTC.

This clonotype was recorded at least ten times. V usage is TRBV5-6 and J usage is TRBJ1-6; no definite D call. Germline CDR1 SGHDT, CDR2 YYEEEE. Trimming took off 4 bases at V and 0 bases at J, with 14 bases between the two ends. The CDR3 covers 17 residues. CDR3 loop: CASSAYQFSSYNSPLHF. The DNA for the CDR3 is TGTGCCAGCAGCGCCTACCAGTTCAGCTCCTATAATTCACCCCTCCACTTT.

This clonotype has a handful of counts. This rearrangement joins TRBV11-3 to TRBJ2-5; D not certain. The germline V and J ends were trimmed by 6 bases and 5 bases, with 10 bases remaining between them. The germline gives CDR1 SGHNT, CDR2 YENEEA. CDR3 length: 12 residues. The CDR3 is CASSYDKETQYF. DNA for the CDR3: TGTGCCAGCAGTTACGACAAGGAGACCCAGTACTTC.

This clonotype was seen at least ten times. V and J are TRBV5-6 and TRBJ1-1, with unresolved D. The ends were cut back, 0 bases at V and 6 bases at J, with 3 bases in the middle. The CDR3 has 11 residues. Germline V gene lookup returns CDR1 SGHDT and CDR2 YYEEEE. The CDR3 loop is CASSLAAEAFF. The DNA of the CDR3 is TGTGCCAGCAGCTTGGCGGCTGAAGCTTTCTTT.

This clonotype came up many times. The gene calls are TRBV5-5 and TRBJ1-2; D is uncertain. Trimming took 1 base from V and 6 from J, leaving 19 bases between them. The CDR3 runs 16 residues. Germline lookup yields CDR1 SGHKS and CDR2 YYEKEE (reference sequence). CDR3 protein: CASSLQRGISYHGYTF. The CDR3 DNA follows: TGTGCCAGCAGCTTGCAGCGAGGTATCAGTTATCATGGCTACACCTTC.

The table lists this clonotype with many counts. The chain has TRBV21-1 and TRBJ1-2; the D call in the table, TRBD1, was not verified against the DNA. TRBV21-1 is listed as a pseudogene. The CDR3 length is 15 residues. The CDR3 DNA follows: TGTGCCAGCAGCAGGACTTTCGGCCGGGGCTATGGCTACACCTTC. Translating gives CASSRTFGRGYGYTF.

The chain carries TRBV7-2 and TRBJ1-2; the D is unclear. The ends were cut back, 5 bases at V and 0 bases at J, with 7 bases in the middle. Germline-derived CDR1 and CDR2 are SGHTA and FQGNSA. This CDR3 comprises 13 residues. The CDR3 loop is CASSPTTNYGYTF. The CDR3 DNA follows: TGTGCCAGCAGCCCGACAACTAACTATGGCTACACCTTC.

This clonotype was detected many times. The CDR3 spells CASITASRGGNEQFF. The CDR3 coding sequence is TGTGCCAGCATTACGGCCTCCAGGGGAGGGAATGAGCAGTTCTTC. The V gene is TRBV6-6, the J gene TRBJ2-1; perhaps TRBD2 as D (7 bases). CDR3 length: 15 residues. Deletions cut 7 bases from V and 7 bases from J, with 20 bases between. Germline V gene sequence: CDR1 MNHNY, CDR2 SVGAGI (reference sequence).

This clonotype occurred many times. V usage is TRBV4-2 and J usage is TRBJ1-4, with 8 bases fitting TRBD1. J was trimmed by 6 bases and V by 4 bases; bases with no gene match: 4. The CDR3 contains 14 residues. Germline V gene sequence: CDR1 LGHNA, CDR2 YNFKEQ. The DNA of the CDR3 is TGTGCCAGCAGCCCGGACAGGGTGGATGAAAAACTGTTTTTT. Translating gives CASSPDRVDEKLFF.

This clonotype has a count of ten or more. The rearrangement joins TRBV12-3 or TRBV12-4 to TRBJ1-1; D might be TRBD1 (5 bases). The V and J ends lost 5 bases and 1 base respectively, with 17 bases between them. The CDR3 length is 16 residues. CDR3 residues: CASSPSGGGWNTEAFF. In DNA, the CDR3 is TGTGCCAGCAGTCCTTCCGGGGGTGGGTGGAACACTGAAGCTTTCTTT.

Many counts were recorded for this clonotype. The chain links TRBV20-1 to TRBJ2-4; 7 nucleotides align to TRBD2. The CDR3 consists of 18 residues. Per the germline V gene, CDR1 is DFQATT and CDR2 is SNEGSKA (reference sequence). With 3 bases clipped from V and 0 bases from J, the junction kept 14 bases outside the gene matches. CDR3 residues: CSARAPLGGFLAKNIQYF. CDR3 bases: TGCAGTGCTAGGGCTCCTCTCGGGGGGTTTTTAGCCAAAAACATTCAGTACTTC.

The chain couples TRBV14 to TRBJ2-6, with D hard to call. The CDR3 loop spans 19 amino acids. CDR1 and CDR2 (germline): SGHDN, FVKESK. V was clipped by 1 base and J by 2 bases, with 18 bases between them. The CDR3 here is CASSQVFSWGSPGANVLTF. CDR3 nucleotide sequence: TGTGCCAGCAGCCAAGTCTTTTCTTGGGGTTCTCCTGGGGCCAACGTCCTGACTTTC.

There are many counts of this clonotype. CDR3 DNA sequence: TGCGCCAGCAGCGCCCGCAGGGGGATCTCCTACAATGAGCAGTTCTTC. This sequence encodes CASSARRGISYNEQFF. This chain uses TRBV5-1 with TRBJ2-1; TRBD1 matches 7 bases. CDR1 SGHRS and CDR2 YFSETQ come from the germline V gene. The CDR3 runs 16 residues. V trimming: 4 bases; J trimming: 0 bases; junction bases outside the gene matches: 7.

The rearrangement links TRBV5-1 to TRBJ1-2; 9 bases fit TRBD1. J gave up 8 bases and V 4 bases, and 12 bases lay outside the gene matches. This CDR3 has 15 residues. CDR1 and CDR2 from the germline V gene are SGHRS and YFSETQ. The CDR3 loop is CASSPGHGQGIGYTF. Written as DNA, the CDR3 is TGCGCCAGCAGCCCAGGCCACGGACAGGGGATCGGCTACACCTTC.

This clonotype was counted at least ten times. This sequence joins TRBV4-1 and TRBJ1-2; 8 bases align to TRBD1. J gave up 3 bases and V 9 bases, and 3 bases lay outside the gene matches. This CDR3 region has 12 residues. Germline values: CDR1 MGHRA, CDR2 YSYEKL. The chain's CDR3 is CASWGQDYGYTF. In DNA form, the CDR3 reads TGCGCCAGTTGGGGACAGGACTATGGCTACACCTTC.

This clonotype was counted at least ten times. The chain links TRBV5-1 to TRBJ2-7, with TRBD1 identical over 10 bases. Trimming removed 4 bases from V and 5 bases from J; junction bases left unmatched: 6. Germline-derived CDR1 and CDR2 are SGHRS and YFSETQ. The CDR3 has 14 amino acids. This CDR3 reads CASSLGQGLDEQYF. The CDR3, as DNA: TGCGCCAGCAGCCTGGGACAGGGGCTCGACGAGCAGTACTTC.

This clonotype was seen at least ten times. The chain carries TRBV6-5 and TRBJ2-5; perhaps TRBD1 as D (6 bases). The V end was cut by 5 bases, the J end by 0 bases, with 10 bases between. The germline CDR1 and CDR2 sequences are MNHEY and SVGAGI. CDR3 length equals 14 residues. CDR3 region: CASSLGQYQETQYF. CDR3 nucleotides: TGTGCCAGCAGTCTCGGACAGTACCAAGAGACCCAGTACTTC.

This clonotype has at least ten counts. The V and J genes are TRBV5-1 and TRBJ1-6; the D gene is possibly TRBD1 (5 bases). V shed 2 bases and J shed 7 bases, with 13 bases lying between them. Germline V CDR1 and CDR2: SGHRS, YFSETQ. The CDR3 runs to 15 residues. The CDR3 DNA is TGCGCCAGCAGCTTCGAGAGCAGGACAAATTCACCCCTCCACTTT. It is translated as CASSFESRTNSPLHF.

At least ten counts were recorded for this clonotype. The V gene is TRBV7-2, the J gene TRBJ2-1; 8 bases match TRBD2. The V and J ends lost 1 base and 12 bases, in that order; junction bases with no gene match: 2. The length of the CDR3 is 12 residues. Germline-derived CDR1 and CDR2 are SGHTA and FQGNSA. CDR3 DNA: TGTGCCAGCAGCTTAGGCGGGGGGTTGCAGTTCTTC. It encodes CASSLGGGLQFF.

This clonotype was counted many times. CDR3 DNA: TGCAGTGCGACGGGGGGGGTCGCCTTCGAGCAGTACTTC. The encoded protein is CSATGGVAFEQYF. The rearrangement uses TRBV20-1 and TRBJ2-7; 8 nucleotides line up with TRBD2. The CDR3 contains 13 residues. CDR1 is DFQATT, CDR2 SNEGSKA, per germline (reference sequence). V shed 6 bases and J 6 bases; nucleotides not matched to a gene: 10.

This clonotype was seen ten or more times. The chain is built from TRBV12-3 or TRBV12-4 and TRBJ2-2, with D perhaps assigned TRBD1 or TRBD2 (7 bases each). The CDR3 consists of 15 residues. V shed 7 bases and J shed 4 bases, with 16 bases lying between them. CDR3 DNA sequence: TGTGCCAGCAAACTGACCAGGGGGGGCACCGGGGAGCTGTTTTTT. It encodes CASKLTRGGTGELFF.

This clonotype was seen many times. The V and J genes are TRBV20-1 and TRBJ2-5; perhaps D is TRBD1 or TRBD2 (6 bases each). Germline V gene sequence: CDR1 DFQATT, CDR2 SNEGSKA (reference sequence). The CDR3 is 15 residues long. V lost 6 bases and J 5 bases, leaving 22 bases between the germline ends. CDR3 coding DNA: TGCAGTGCCCATGGTGGGGGGCTCATTCGGGAGACCCAGTACTTC. Amino acid sequence: CSAHGGGLIRETQYF.